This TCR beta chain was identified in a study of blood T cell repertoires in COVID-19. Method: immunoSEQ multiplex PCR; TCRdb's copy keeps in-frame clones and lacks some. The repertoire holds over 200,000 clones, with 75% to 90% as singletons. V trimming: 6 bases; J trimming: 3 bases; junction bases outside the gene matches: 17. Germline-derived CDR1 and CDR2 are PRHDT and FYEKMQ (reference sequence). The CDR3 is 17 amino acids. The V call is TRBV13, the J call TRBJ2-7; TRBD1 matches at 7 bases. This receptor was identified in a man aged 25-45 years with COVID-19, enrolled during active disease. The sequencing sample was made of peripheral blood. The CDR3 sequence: CASRDRKLGQPFYEQYF. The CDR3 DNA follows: TGTGCCAGCAGAGATCGAAAATTGGGACAGCCATTCTACGAGCAGTACTTC.